One sample yielded the 26 T cell receptor beta chains listed below, sequenced in a study of blood T cell repertoires in COVID-19 (dated by TCRdb to 2018 to 2020). The protocol used for the library was the immunoSEQ multiplex PCR assay. TCRdb obtained this table from immuneACCESS and retained in-frame rearrangements with V and J assigned. These tables miss some clones; where compared with another copy, unresolved V genes account for less than half of the shortfall, and the remainder is unexplained. Counted in this sample were 200,000 to 300,000 clones; 70% to 90% of them appeared once. The top ten hold around 6.5% of the sample. The sample taken for sequencing was peripheral blood. The source is a woman aged 30 to 39 with COVID-19, enrolled during active disease.

This clone was seen more than once but under ten times. The chain joins TRBV27 to TRBJ1-5; D unclear. The germline V gene encodes CDR1 MNHEY and CDR2 SMNVEV (reference sequence). This CDR3 is 13 amino acids long. V lost 6 bases to trimming and J lost 6 bases, with 12 bases between them. CDR3 DNA sequence: TGTGCCAGCAGCCTTGGAGGAGCTCAGCCCCAGCATTTT. Encoded protein: CASSLGGAQPQHF.

The V and J genes are TRBV7-9 and TRBJ2-1; a possible D gene is TRBD2 (5 bases). Germline loops: CDR1 SEHNR, CDR2 FQNEAQ (reference sequence). The V and J ends lost 5 bases and 8 bases respectively, with 10 bases between them. The CDR3 length is 12 residues. The CDR3 spells CASSTGFDEQFF. The CDR3 DNA follows: TGTGCCAGCAGCACGGGGTTCGATGAGCAGTTCTTC.

The J gene is TRBJ1-2, the V gene TRBV28; 9 bases fit TRBD1. The CDR3 covers 16 residues. CDR1 is MDHEN and CDR2 is SYDVKM in the germline V gene. V shed 6 bases and J 4 bases; nucleotides not matched to a gene: 12. The CDR3 reads CASSPTQGAPLYGYTF. The CDR3 DNA reads as TGTGCCAGCAGCCCAACACAGGGGGCTCCCCTCTATGGCTACACCTTC.

This clone was picked up a small number of times. This chain connects TRBV18 to TRBJ1-3, with 7 bases fitting TRBD1. Germline V lookup: CDR1 KGHSH, CDR2 LQKENI. The CDR3 loop spans 18 amino acids. The V gene end was trimmed by 3 bases and the J gene end by 0 bases; junction bases not matched to a gene: 11. The CDR3 region is CASSPNTPGQSSGNTIYF. The CDR3, as DNA: TGTGCCAGCTCACCTAACACTCCGGGACAGAGCTCTGGAAACACCATATATTTT. The variable domain in full, with the rest retrieved from reference TRBV18 and TRBJ1-3, is NAGVMQNPRHLVRRRGQEARLRCSPMKGHSHVYWYRQLPEEGLKFMVYLQKENIIDESGMPKERFSAEFPKEGPSILRIQQVVRGDSAAYFCASSPNTPGQSSGNTIYFGEGSWLTVV.

The genes are TRBV10-3 and TRBJ2-1; weak D call: TRBD1 (5 bases). V lost 6 bases and J 8 bases, leaving 14 bases between the germline ends. The germline gives CDR1 ENHRY, CDR2 SYGVKD. The CDR3 length is 13 residues. The CDR3: CAISAGLGDEQFF. DNA for the CDR3: TGTGCCATCAGCGCAGGGCTGGGTGATGAGCAGTTCTTC.

V gene TRBV5-6 combines with J gene TRBJ2-1, with a tentative D call TRBD1 (6 bases). Germline CDR1 reads SGHDT; CDR2 reads YYEEEE. CDR3 length: 13 amino acids. Trimming took off 4 bases at V and 9 bases at J, with 14 bases between the two ends. This CDR3 reads CASSGGRWGEQFF. DNA of the CDR3: TGTGCCAGCAGCGGGGGCAGATGGGGTGAGCAGTTCTTC.

This chain uses TRBV27 with TRBJ1-6, with TRBD1 identical over 7 bases. This CDR3 has 14 residues. Germline V gene data show CDR1 as MNHEY and CDR2 as SMNVEV (reference sequence). Trimming cost V 6 bases and J 5 bases; bases outside gene matches: 4. CDR3 DNA: TGTGCCAGCAGCGGGACAGATCATAATTCACCCCTCCACTTT. It encodes CASSGTDHNSPLHF.

This clone was counted a few times. The rearrangement joins TRBV7-9 to TRBJ2-7; 8 bases are a match to TRBD2. The trim removed 4 bases at V and 3 bases at J, leaving 2 bases unmatched. Per germline, CDR1 SEHNR and CDR2 FQNEAQ (reference sequence). The length of the CDR3 is 13 residues. For the CDR3, the DNA is TGTGCCAGCAGCTCCCTAGCGGGCTACGAGCAGTACTTC. As protein: CASSSLAGYEQYF. The variable domain in full, completed from reference TRBV7-9 and TRBJ2-7, reads DTGVSQNPRHKITKRGQNVTFRCDPISEHNRLYWYRQTLGQGPEFLTYFQNEAQLEKSRLLSDRFSAERPKGSFSTLEIQRTEQGDSAMYLCASSSLAGYEQYFGPGTRLTVT.

This chain uses TRBV4-1 with TRBJ1-1; D is uncertain. The CDR3 contains 14 residues. The V gene lost 5 bases and the J gene lost 3 bases, with 13 bases spanning the gap. Looked up from germline, CDR1 is MGHRA and CDR2 is YSYEKL. Here the CDR3 DNA reads TGCGCCAGCAGCGTATTGCCAGTCCACACTGAAGCTTTCTTT. Protein: CASSVLPVHTEAFF.

The V and J genes are TRBV7-9 and TRBJ2-1; the match to TRBD2 covers 7 bases. Germline CDR1 and CDR2: SEHNR and FQNEAQ (reference sequence). V lost 4 bases and J lost 5; bases outside the gene matches: 8. The CDR3 sequence is 15 residues long. Here the CDR3 reads CASSSIPGGNNEQFF. The DNA of the CDR3 is TGTGCCAGCAGCTCCATTCCCGGGGGGAACAATGAGCAGTTCTTC.

This sequence joins TRBV2 and TRBJ2-5; TRBD2 agrees at 7 bases. Per the germline V gene, CDR1 is SNHLY and CDR2 is FYNNEI. Trimming took 10 bases from V and 4 from J; bases not matched to a gene: 9. This CDR3 has 13 residues. The CDR3 coding sequence is TGTGCCACCCACTTCGGGGAGGGAGAGACCCAGTACTTC. Translating it yields CATHFGEGETQYF.

The CDR3 here is CASSYEGDGYEQYF. The CDR3 DNA is TGTGCCAGCAGTTACGAGGGCGATGGTTACGAGCAGTACTTC. The chain has TRBV6-2 or TRBV6-3 and TRBJ2-7, with D perhaps TRBD2 (5 bases). The ends were cut back, 2 bases at V and 4 bases at J, with 12 bases in the middle. The CDR3 covers 14 residues. Germline V gives CDR1 MNHEY, CDR2 SVGEGT.

The chain combines TRBV5-1 with TRBJ1-1, with D unresolved. CDR1 SGHRS and CDR2 YFSETQ come from the germline V gene. This CDR3 is built from 13 residues. V was shortened by 0 bases and J by 3 bases, with 6 bases between the two germline ends. CDR3 nucleotide sequence: TGCGCCAGCAGCTTGGGGAGGCACACTGAAGCTTTCTTT. Protein product: CASSLGRHTEAFF.

The chain is built from TRBV5-8 and TRBJ1-2, with D perhaps matching TRBD1 (6 bases). The CDR3 length is 13 residues. Germline CDR1 reads SGHTS; CDR2 reads YDEGEE. Trimming cost V 2 bases and J 7 bases, with 12 bases left between them. CDR3 residues: CASSFQGLGGYTF. As DNA, the CDR3 is TGTGCCAGCAGCTTCCAGGGGCTGGGTGGCTACACCTTC.

The J gene is TRBJ2-6, the V gene TRBV7-9; D is ambiguous. In germline, CDR1 is SEHNR, CDR2 FQNEAQ (reference sequence). V was cut by 5 bases and J by 1 base, with 6 bases left in between. This CDR3 has 14 amino acids. The CDR3 is CASSAESGANVLTF. Written as DNA, the CDR3 is TGTGCCAGCAGCGCCGAGTCTGGGGCCAACGTCCTGACTTTC.

V and J are TRBV28 and TRBJ2-7; a possible D gene is TRBD2 (6 bases). The V end lost 5 bases, the J end lost 1 base, and 9 bases lay between the germline ends. This CDR3 region has 13 residues. In germline, CDR1 is MDHEN, CDR2 SYDVKM. CDR3 bases: TGTGCCAGCAGTCCCGGGACTTCCTACGAGCAGTACGTC. This translates into CASSPGTSYEQYV.

The V call is TRBV4-1, the J call TRBJ2-1; the match to TRBD2 covers 11 bases. V shed 4 bases and J 3 bases; nucleotides not matched to a gene: 5. The CDR3 runs to 16 residues. CDR1 and CDR2 (germline): MGHRA, YSYEKL. CDR3 protein: CASSPRLAGNYNEQFF. DNA for the CDR3: TGCGCCAGCAGCCCCCGACTAGCGGGAAACTACAATGAGCAGTTCTTC.

The chain combines TRBV5-6 with TRBJ2-7, with 13 bases lining up with TRBD2. The junction had 3 bases not matched to a gene; V was cut back by 0 bases and J by 6 bases. From germline, CDR1 is SGHDT and CDR2 YYEEEE. This CDR3 region has 15 residues. The CDR3 here is CASSLGTSGGLEQYF. The CDR3 DNA reads TGTGCCAGCAGCTTGGGGACTAGCGGGGGCCTCGAGCAGTACTTC.

The CDR3 nucleotides read TGTGCCTGGAGTTCTCCTAGCGCGAACACCGGGGAGCTGTTTTTT. It codes for CAWSSPSANTGELFF. The J gene is TRBJ2-2, the V gene TRBV30; perhaps TRBD2 as D (6 bases). Germline-derived CDR1 and CDR2 are GTSNPN and SVGIG (reference sequence). Trimming cost V 2 bases and J 0 bases, with 10 bases left between them. The CDR3 runs to 15 residues.

The rearrangement links TRBV7-2 to TRBJ2-7, with D unclear. The CDR3 is made up of 13 amino acids. From germline, CDR1 is SGHTA and CDR2 FQGNSA. Trimming cost V 1 base and J 2 bases, with 6 bases left between them. The CDR3 reads CASSLDIPYEQYF. DNA of the CDR3: TGTGCCAGCAGCTTAGACATCCCCTACGAGCAGTACTTC.

The chain combines TRBV13 with TRBJ2-3; D is ambiguous. Germline assignment: CDR1 PRHDT and CDR2 FYEKMQ (reference sequence). V was clipped by 3 bases and J by 5 bases, with 3 bases between them. The CDR3 is made up of 11 amino acids. CDR3 bases: TGTGCCAGCAGCTTTCTAGATACGCAGTATTTT. It yields the protein CASSFLDTQYF.

The V and J genes are TRBV6-1 and TRBJ1-5; 8 bases fit TRBD1. The germline V gene has CDR1 MNHNS and CDR2 SASEGT. Losses at the gene ends were 4 bases for V and 5 bases for J; bases not matched to a gene: 13. This CDR3 is built from 17 residues. CDR3 DNA: TGTGCCAGCAGTGGCCATCAAGGGACAGGTCTGGATCAGCCCCAGCATTTT. Its protein is CASSGHQGTGLDQPQHF.

The chain is built from TRBV24-1 and TRBJ2-7, with D perhaps TRBD2 (6 bases). Per the germline V gene, CDR1 is KGHDR and CDR2 is SFDVKD. The CDR3 has 13 residues. The germline V and J ends were trimmed by 6 bases and 3 bases, with 11 bases remaining between them. CDR3 in DNA: TGTGCCACCAGTCAAAGGGGAGGCTACGAGCAGTACTTC. This sequence encodes CATSQRGGYEQYF.

The rearrangement links TRBV4-3 to TRBJ2-5; 8 bases line up with TRBD2. V dropped 4 bases and J dropped 6; count of bases not matched to a gene: 7. From germline, CDR1 is LGHNA and CDR2 YSLEER. This CDR3 comprises 14 residues. CDR3 bases: TGCGCCAGCAGCCCGGGAGGGGAGATAAAGACCCAGTACTTC. Its protein is CASSPGGEIKTQYF.

The chain recombines TRBV9 with TRBJ2-2; D not resolved. From germline, CDR1 is SGDLS and CDR2 YYNGEE. The ends were cut back, 7 bases at V and 2 bases at J, with 9 bases in the middle. The CDR3 extends over 13 amino acids. In nucleotides, the CDR3 is TGTGCCAGCGTAAGCCCCAACACCGGGGAGCTGTTTTTT. Translated: CASVSPNTGELFF.

The chain joins TRBV5-1 to TRBJ2-5; D is unresolved. Germline V gene data show CDR1 as SGHRS and CDR2 as YFSETQ. This CDR3 region has 12 residues. Trimming left V 3 bases short and J 0 bases short, with 3 bases between. The CDR3 loop reads CASSSYQETQYF. The CDR3 bases are TGCGCCAGCAGCTCGTACCAAGAGACCCAGTACTTC.